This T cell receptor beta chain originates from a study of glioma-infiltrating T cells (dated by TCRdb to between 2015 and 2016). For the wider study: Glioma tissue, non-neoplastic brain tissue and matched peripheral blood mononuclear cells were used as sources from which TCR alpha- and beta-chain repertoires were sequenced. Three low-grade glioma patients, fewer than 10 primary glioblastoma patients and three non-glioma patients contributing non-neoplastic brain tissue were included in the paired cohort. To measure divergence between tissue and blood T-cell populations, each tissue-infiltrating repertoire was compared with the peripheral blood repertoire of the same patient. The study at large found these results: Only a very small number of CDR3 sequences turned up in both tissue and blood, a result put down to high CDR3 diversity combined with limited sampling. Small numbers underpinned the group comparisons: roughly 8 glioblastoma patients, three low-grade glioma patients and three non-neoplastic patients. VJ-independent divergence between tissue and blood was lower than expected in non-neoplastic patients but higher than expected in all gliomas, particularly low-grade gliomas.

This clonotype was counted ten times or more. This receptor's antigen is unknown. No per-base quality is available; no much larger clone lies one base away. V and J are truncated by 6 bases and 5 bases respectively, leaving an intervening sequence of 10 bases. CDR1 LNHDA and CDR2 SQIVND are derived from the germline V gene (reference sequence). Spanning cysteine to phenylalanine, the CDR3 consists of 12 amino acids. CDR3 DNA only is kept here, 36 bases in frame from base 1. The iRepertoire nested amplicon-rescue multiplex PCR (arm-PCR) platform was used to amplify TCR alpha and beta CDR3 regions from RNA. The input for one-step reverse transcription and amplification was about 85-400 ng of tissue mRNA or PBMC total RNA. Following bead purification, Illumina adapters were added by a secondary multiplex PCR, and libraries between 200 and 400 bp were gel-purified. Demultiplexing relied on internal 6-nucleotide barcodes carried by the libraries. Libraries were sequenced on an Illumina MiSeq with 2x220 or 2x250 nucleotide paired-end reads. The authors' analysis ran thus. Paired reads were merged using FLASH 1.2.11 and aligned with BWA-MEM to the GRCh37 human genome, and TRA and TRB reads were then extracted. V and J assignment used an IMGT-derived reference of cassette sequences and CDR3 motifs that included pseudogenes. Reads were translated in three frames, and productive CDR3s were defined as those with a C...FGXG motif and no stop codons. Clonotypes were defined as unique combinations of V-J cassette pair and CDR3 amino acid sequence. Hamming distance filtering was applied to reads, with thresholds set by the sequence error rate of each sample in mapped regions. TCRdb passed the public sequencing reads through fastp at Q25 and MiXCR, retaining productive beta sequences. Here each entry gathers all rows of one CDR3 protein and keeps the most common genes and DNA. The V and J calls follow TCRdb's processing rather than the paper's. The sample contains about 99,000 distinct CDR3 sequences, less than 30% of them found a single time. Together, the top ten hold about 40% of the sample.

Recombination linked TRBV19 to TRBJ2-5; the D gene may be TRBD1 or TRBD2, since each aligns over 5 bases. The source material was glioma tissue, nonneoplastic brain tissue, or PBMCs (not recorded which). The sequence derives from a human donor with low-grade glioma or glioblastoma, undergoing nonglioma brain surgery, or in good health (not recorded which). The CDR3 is CASRSEGETQYF. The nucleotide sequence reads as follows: TGTGCCAGTAGATCTGAGGGGGAGACCCAGTACTTC. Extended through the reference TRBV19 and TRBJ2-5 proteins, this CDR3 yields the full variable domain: DGGITQSPKYLFRKEGQNVTLSCEQNLNHDAMYWYRQDPGQGLRLIYYSQIVNDFQKGDIAEGYSVSREKKESFPLTVTSAQKNPTAFYLCASRSEGETQYFGPGTRLLVL.